This T cell receptor beta chain stems from a study of OX40 agonist ivuxolimab in advanced cancers. Findings and caveats of the study: The CD4+ and CD8+ T cells in the blood had expanded clonally by week 6 at 0.1 to 3.0 mg/kg. Part of the nonresponder group also had normalized T-cell clonal expansion that was low.

Produced via immunoSEQ multiplex PCR; TCRdb's table is partial and in-frame only. The profile shows some 100,000 clones, around nine tenths of them singletons. As concerns this clone: Antigen: not known.

The source is an adult with an advanced solid tumor such as melanoma, head and neck, liver or kidney cancer. The material was CD4+ or CD8+ T cells sorted from blood, obtained in a trial of the OX40 agonist ivuxolimab.

CDR3 nucleotide sequence: TGTGCCAGCAGAAAGACAGCCCAGAACACTGAAGCTTTCTTT. It yields the protein CASRKTAQNTEAFF. This chain uses TRBV27 with TRBJ1-1; tentative D call: TRBD1 (5 bases). The germline gives CDR1 MNHEY, CDR2 SMNVEV (reference sequence). V lost 6 bases, J lost 1 base, and 12 bases lay in between. CDR3 length: 14 amino acids.